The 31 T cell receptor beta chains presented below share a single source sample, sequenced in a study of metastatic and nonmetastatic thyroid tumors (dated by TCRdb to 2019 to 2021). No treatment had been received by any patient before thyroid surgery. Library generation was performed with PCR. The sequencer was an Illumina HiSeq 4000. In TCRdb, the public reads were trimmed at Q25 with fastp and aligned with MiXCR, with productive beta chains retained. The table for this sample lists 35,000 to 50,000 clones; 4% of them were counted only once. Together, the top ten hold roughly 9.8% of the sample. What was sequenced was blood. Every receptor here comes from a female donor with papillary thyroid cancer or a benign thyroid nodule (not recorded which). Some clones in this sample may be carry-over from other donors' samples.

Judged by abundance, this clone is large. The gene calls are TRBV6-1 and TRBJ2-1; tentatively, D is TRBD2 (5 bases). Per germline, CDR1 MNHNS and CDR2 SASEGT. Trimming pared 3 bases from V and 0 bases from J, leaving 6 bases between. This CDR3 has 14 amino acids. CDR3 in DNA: TGTGCCAGCAGTGATGGGAGCTCCTACAATGAGCAGTTCTTC. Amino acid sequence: CASSDGSSYNEQFF.

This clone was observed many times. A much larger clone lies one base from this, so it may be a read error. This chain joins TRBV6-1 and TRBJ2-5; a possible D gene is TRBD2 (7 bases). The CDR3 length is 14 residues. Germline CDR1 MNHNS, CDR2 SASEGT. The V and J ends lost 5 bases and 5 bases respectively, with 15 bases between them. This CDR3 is CASSSRGRGETQYF. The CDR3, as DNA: TGTGCCAGCAGTAGCCGGGGGAGGGGGGAGACCCAGTACTTC.

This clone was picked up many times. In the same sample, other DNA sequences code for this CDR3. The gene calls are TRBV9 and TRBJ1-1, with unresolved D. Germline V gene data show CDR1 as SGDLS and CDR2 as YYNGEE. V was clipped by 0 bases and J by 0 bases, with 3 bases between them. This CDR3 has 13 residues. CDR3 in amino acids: CASSVGMNTEAFF. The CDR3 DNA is TGTGCCAGCAGCGTAGGAATGAACACTGAAGCTTTCTTT.

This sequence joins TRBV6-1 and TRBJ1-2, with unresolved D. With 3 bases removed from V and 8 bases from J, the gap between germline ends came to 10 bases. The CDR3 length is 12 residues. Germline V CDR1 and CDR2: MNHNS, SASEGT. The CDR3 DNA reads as TGTGCCAGCAGTGACGACACCGCGGGCTACACCTTC. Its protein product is CASSDDTAGYTF.

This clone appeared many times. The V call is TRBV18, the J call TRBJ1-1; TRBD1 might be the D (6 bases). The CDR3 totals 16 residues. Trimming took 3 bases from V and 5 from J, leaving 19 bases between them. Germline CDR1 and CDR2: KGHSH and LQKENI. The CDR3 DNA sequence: TGTGCCAGCTCACCCCCGGGGGGGCCACTTAAGACTGAAGCTTTCTTT. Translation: CASSPPGGPLKTEAFF.

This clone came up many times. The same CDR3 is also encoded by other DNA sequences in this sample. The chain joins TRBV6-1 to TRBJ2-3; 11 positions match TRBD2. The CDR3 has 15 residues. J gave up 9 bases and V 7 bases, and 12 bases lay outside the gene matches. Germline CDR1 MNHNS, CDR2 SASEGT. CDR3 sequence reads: CASNLTSGSKETQYF. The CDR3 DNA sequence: TGTGCCAGCAATTTAACTAGCGGGAGCAAAGAAACGCAGTATTTT.

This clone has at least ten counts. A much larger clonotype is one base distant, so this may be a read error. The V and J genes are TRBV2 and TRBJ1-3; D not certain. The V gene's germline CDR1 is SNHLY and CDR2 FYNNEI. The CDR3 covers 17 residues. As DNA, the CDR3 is TGTGCCAGCAGTGAAGCAGGCCATTGGGCTCTGGGAAACATCATATATTTT. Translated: CASSEAGHWALGNIIYF.

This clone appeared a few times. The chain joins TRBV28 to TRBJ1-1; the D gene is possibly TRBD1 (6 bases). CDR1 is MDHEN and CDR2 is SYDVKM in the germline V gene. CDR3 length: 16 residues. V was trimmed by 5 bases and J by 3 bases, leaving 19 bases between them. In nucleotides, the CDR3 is TGTGCCAGCAGTACATACCGGGACATAGGTGACACTGAAGCTTTCTTT. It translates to CASSTYRDIGDTEAFF.

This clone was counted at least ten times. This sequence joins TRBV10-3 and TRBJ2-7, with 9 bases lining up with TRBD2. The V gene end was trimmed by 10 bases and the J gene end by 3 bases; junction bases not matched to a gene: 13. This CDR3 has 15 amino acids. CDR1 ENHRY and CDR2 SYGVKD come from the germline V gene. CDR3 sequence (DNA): TGTGCCACCCGGTCGGGCGGGAGGGCCTTCTACGAGCAGTACTTC. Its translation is CATRSGGRAFYEQYF.

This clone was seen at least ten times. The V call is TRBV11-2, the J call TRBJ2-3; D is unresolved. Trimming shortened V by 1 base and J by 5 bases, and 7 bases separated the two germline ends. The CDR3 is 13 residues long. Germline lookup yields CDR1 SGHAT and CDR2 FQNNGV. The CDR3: CASSLGDLDTQYF. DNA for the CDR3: TGTGCCAGCAGCTTAGGGGATTTAGATACGCAGTATTTT.

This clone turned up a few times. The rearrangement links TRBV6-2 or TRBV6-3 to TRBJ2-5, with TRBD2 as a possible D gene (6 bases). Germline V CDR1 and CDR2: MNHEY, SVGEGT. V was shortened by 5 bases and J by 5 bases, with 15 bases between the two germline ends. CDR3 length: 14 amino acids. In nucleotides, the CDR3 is TGTGCCAGCAGTCCCGGGGGTAGCGGCGAGACCCAGTACTTC. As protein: CASSPGGSGETQYF.

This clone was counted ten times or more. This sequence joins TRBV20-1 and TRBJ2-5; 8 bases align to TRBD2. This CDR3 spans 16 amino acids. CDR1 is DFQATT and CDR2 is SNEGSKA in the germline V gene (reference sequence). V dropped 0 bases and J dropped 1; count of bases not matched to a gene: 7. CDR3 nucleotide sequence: TGCAGTGCTAGAGATCGTGTACTAGCGGCCCAAGAGACCCAGTACTTC. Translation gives CSARDRVLAAQETQYF.

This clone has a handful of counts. The CDR3 protein is CASEASGYNEQFF. The CDR3 region has the DNA TGTGCCAGCGAAGCTAGCGGTTACAATGAGCAGTTCTTC. The chain has TRBV12-3 or TRBV12-4 and TRBJ2-1; 7 positions match TRBD2. CDR3 size: 13 residues. V gave up 8 bases and J gave up 4 bases; unmatched junction bases: 5.

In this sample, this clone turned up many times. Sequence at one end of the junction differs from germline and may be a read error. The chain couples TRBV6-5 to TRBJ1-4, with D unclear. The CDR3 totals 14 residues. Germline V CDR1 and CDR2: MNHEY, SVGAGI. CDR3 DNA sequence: TGTGCCAGCGGTTACTCGCCCAGAAGCGAGGAACCGTTTTTT. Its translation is CASGYSPRSEEPFF.

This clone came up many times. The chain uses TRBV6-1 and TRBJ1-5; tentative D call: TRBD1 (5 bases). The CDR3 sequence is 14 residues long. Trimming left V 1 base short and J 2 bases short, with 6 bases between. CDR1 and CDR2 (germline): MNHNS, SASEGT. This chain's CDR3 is CASSEGGGNQPQHF. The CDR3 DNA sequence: TGTGCCAGCAGTGAAGGGGGGGGCAATCAGCCCCAGCATTTT.

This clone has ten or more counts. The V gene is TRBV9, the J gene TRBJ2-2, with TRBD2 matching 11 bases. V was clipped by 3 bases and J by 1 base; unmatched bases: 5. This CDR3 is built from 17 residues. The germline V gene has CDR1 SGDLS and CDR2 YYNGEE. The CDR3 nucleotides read TGTGCCAGCAGCGCGCCGGGACTAGCGGTGAACACCGGGGAGCTGTTTTTT. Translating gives CASSAPGLAVNTGELFF.

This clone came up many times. The CDR3 DNA follows: TGCGCCAGCAGCCGTGGACAGGGGCACTCTGGGGCCAACGTCCTGACTTTC. Residues: CASSRGQGHSGANVLTF. The chain has TRBV4-1 and TRBJ2-6; 9 nucleotides match TRBD1. The CDR3 is made up of 17 amino acids. The junction had 4 bases not matched to a gene; V was cut back by 4 bases and J by 0 bases. Germline V gene sequence: CDR1 MGHRA, CDR2 YSYEKL.

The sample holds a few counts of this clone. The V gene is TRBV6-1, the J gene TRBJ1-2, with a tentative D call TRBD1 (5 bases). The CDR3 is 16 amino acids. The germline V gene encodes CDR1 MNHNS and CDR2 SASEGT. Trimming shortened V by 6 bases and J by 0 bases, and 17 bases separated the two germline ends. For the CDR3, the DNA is TGTGCCAGCAGAGGACAAAGGAGCTCGACTAACTATGGCTACACCTTC. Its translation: CASRGQRSSTNYGYTF.

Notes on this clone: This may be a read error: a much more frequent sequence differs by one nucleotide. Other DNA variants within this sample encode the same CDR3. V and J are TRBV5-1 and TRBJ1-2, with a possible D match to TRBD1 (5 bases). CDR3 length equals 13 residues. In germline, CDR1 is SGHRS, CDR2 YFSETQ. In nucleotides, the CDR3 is TGCGCCAGCAGCTTGGGGGGGTACTGTGGCTACACATTC. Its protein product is CASSLGGYCGYTF. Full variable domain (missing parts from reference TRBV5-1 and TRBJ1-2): KAGVTQTPRYLIKTRGQQVTLSCSPISGHRSVSWYQQTPGQGLQFLFEYFSETQRNKGNFPGRFSGRQFSNSRSEMNVSTLELGDSALYLCASSLGGYCGYTFGSGTRLTVV.

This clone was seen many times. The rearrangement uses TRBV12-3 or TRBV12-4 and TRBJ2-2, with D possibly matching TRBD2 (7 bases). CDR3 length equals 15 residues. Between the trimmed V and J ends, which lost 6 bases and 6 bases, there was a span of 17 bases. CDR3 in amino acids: CASRGGGGSAGELFF. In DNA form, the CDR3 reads TGTGCCAGCAGAGGGGGGGGGGGTTCGGCCGGGGAGCTGTTTTTT.

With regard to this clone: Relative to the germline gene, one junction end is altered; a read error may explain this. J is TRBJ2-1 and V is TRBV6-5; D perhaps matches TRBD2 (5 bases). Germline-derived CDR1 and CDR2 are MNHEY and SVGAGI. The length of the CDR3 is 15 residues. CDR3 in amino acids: CASIYGRGPPKEQFF. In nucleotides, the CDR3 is TGTGCCAGCATTTACGGCCGGGGTCCACCCAAGGAGCAGTTCTTC.

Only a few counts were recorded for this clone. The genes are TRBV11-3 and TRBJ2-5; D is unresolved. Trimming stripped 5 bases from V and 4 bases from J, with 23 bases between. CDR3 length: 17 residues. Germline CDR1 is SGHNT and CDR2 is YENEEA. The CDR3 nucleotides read TGTGCCAGCAGCGACAATAGGGCCGGCCGTCCGGGAGAGACCCAGTACTTC. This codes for CASSDNRAGRPGETQYF.

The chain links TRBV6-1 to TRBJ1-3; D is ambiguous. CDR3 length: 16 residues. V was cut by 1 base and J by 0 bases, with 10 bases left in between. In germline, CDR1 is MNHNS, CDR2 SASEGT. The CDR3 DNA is TGTGCCAGCAGTGAAGGCTACGGAACCTCTGGAAACACCATATATTTT. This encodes CASSEGYGTSGNTIYF.

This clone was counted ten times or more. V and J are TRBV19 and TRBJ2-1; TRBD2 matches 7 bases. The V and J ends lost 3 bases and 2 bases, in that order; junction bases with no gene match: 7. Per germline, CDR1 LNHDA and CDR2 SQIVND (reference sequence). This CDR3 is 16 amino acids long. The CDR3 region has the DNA TGTGCCAGTAGTATTCATATCGGGAGGACCTACAATGAGCAGTTCTTC. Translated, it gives CASSIHIGRTYNEQFF.

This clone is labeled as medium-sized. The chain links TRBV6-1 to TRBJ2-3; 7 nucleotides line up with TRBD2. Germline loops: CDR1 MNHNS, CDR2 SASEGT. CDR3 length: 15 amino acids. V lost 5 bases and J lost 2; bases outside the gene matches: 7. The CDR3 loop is CASSLGGRLTDTQYF. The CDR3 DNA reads TGTGCCAGCAGTTTGGGGGGGAGACTCACAGATACGCAGTATTTT.

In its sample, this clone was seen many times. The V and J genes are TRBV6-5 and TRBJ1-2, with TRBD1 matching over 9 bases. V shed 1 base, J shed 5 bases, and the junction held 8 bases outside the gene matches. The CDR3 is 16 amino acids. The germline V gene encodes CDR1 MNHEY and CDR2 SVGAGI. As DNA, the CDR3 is TGTGCCAGCAGTTACTTCCGACAGGGGGGGCCGTATGGCTACACCTTC. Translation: CASSYFRQGGPYGYTF.

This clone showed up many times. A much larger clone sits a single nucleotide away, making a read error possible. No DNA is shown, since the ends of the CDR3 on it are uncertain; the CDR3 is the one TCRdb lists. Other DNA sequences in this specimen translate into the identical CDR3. CDR3 in amino acids: CASSPWGLGNQPQHF. The genes are TRBV12-3 or TRBV12-4 and TRBJ1-5; the table's D call, TRBD1, has no DNA check behind it. The CDR3 is made up of 15 amino acids, end residues included.

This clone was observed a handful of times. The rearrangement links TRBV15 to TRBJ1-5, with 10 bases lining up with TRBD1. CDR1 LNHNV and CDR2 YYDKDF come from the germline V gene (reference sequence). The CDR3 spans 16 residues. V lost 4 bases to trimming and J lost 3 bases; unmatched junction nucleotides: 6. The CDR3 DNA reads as TGTGCCACCAGCACGGGACAGGGGAGGGTCAATCAGCCCCAGCATTTT. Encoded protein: CATSTGQGRVNQPQHF. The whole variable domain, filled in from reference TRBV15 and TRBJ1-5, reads DAMVIQNPRYQVTQFGKPVTLSCSQTLNHNVMYWYQQKSSQAPKLLFHYYDKDFNNEADTPDNFQSRRPNTSFCFLDIRSPGLGDTAMYLCATSTGQGRVNQPQHFGDGTRLSIL.

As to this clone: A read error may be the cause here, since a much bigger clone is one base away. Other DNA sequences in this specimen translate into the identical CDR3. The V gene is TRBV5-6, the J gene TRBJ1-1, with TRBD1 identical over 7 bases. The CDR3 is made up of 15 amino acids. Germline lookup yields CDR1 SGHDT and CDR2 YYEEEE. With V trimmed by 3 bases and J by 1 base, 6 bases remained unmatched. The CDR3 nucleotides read TGTGCCAGCAGCTATTACAGGGGTACGAACACTGAAGCTTTCTTT. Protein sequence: CASSYYRGTNTEAFF.

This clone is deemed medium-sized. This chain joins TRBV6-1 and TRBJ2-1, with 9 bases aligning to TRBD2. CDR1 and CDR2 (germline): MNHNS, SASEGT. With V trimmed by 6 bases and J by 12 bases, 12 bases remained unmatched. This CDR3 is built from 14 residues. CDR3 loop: CASSQVAGVFGQFF. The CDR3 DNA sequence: TGTGCCAGCAGCCAAGTAGCGGGAGTGTTTGGGCAGTTCTTC.

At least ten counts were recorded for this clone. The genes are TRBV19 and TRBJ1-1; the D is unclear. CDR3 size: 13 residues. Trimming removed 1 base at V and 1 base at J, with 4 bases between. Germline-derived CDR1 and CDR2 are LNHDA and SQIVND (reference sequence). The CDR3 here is CASSIVRNTEAFF. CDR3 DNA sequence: TGTGCCAGTAGTATAGTCAGGAACACTGAAGCTTTCTTT.